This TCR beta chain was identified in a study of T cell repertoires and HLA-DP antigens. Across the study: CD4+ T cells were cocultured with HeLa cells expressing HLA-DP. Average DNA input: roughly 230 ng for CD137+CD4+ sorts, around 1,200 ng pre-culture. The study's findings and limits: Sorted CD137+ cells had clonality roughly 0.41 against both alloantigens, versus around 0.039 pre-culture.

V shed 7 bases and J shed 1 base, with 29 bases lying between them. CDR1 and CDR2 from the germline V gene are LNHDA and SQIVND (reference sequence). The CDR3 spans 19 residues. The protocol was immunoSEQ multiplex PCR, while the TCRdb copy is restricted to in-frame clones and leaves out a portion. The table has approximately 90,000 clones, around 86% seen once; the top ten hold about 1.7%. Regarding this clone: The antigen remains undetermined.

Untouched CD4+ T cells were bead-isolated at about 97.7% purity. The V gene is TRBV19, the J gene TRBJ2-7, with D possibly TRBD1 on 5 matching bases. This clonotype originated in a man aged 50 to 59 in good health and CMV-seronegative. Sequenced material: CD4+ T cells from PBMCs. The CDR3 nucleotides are TGTGCCAGTATGCAAGCTAAAATTCAGGGATACGATAGTTCCTACGAGCAGTACTTC. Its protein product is CASMQAKIQGYDSSYEQYF.